Listed below are T cell receptor beta chains from one sample, sequenced in a study of T-cell reconstitution after alpha-beta-depleted transplantation in children. Each CDR3 protein is one row after TCRdb ran MiXCR on the PCR reads. The profile covers roughly 610,000 distinct CDR3 sequences, with more than 9% appearing a single time and less than 5% taken by the ten largest. Sequenced material: PBMCs from the stem cell graft donor, taken from the stem cell graft. These receptors came from a human donor who donated a stem cell graft to a child with acute myeloid leukemia. Both conserved end residues are part of each CDR3. The D gene is left open where the match is weak. The size of a clone is reported for some rows only, either as once, few or many, or as a class for expanded clones.

TRBV4-3,TRBJ2-5,NA,NA,TGCGCCAGCAGCCAAGATCCAGGGTGGGGGAAGACCCAGTACTTC,CASSQDPGWGKTQYF
TRBV20-1,TRBJ1-1,TRBD1,NA,TGCAGTGCTAGAGTATTGGGACAGGGGTCTGAGCCTGAAGCTTTCTTT,CSARVLGQGSEPEAFF
TRBV20-1,TRBJ2-2,NA,many,TGCAGTGCTAGAGATTCGGAGGGAGTAGACACCGGGGAGCTGTTTTTT,CSARDSEGVDTGELFF
TRBV7-3,TRBJ2-7,NA,few,TGTGCCAGCAGCTTAGTTCCCGGGAAAACCTACGAGCAGTACTTC,CASSLVPGKTYEQYF
TRBV7-2,TRBJ1-6,NA,few,TGTGCCAGCAGCCGAGGAGGTTCCGGGTCGAATTCACCCCTCCACTTT,CASSRGGSGSNSPLHF
TRBV7-8,TRBJ2-7,NA,NA,TGTGCCAGCAGCCCACGGCAAAGGGGGACCTACGAGCAGTACTTC,CASSPRQRGTYEQYF
TRBV27,TRBJ1-1,NA,NA,TGTGCCAGCAGTTCCTCATATCCCAGGGCGGGCACTGAAGCTTTCTTT,CASSSSYPRAGTEAFF
TRBV20-1,TRBJ2-7,TRBD2,few,TGCAGTGCTCTAGCGGGAGGGCCCTACGAGCAGTACTTC,CSALAGGPYEQYF
TRBV16,TRBJ2-7,NA,many,TGTGCCAGCAGCAACTCTCCGGACTCGAAGGGCTACGAGCAGTACTTC,CASSNSPDSKGYEQYF
TRBV5-1,TRBJ2-7,TRBD1,NA,TGCGCCAGCAGCAGCGGGACAGGGAGATACGAGCAGTACTTC,CASSSGTGRYEQYF
TRBV10-3,TRBJ2-1,TRBD2,few,TGTGCCATCAGCCCCGGACTAGCGGCAGGGACCTACAATGAGCAGTTCTTC,CAISPGLAAGTYNEQFF
TRBV6-1,TRBJ2-1,NA,many,TGTGCCAGCAGTGACCTCTTCCGGTTCGATGAGCAGTTCTTC,CASSDLFRFDEQFF
TRBV4-3,TRBJ2-2,TRBD2,few,TGCGCCAGCAGCCACCCGGTGCGGGAGGGCGGCGGGGAGCTGTTTTTT,CASSHPVREGGGELFF
TRBV30,TRBJ2-1,NA,few,TGTGCTCTCGGAGGGGACAATGAGCAGTTCTTC,CALGGDNEQFF
TRBV7-9,TRBJ2-3,NA,many,TGTGCCAGCAGCGGTACCCGGGACGGGAGCGTTGCAGATACGCAGTATTTT,CASSGTRDGSVADTQYF
TRBV29-1,TRBJ2-3,NA,many,TGCAGCGTTGATCTGAACACAGATACGCAGTATTTT,CSVDLNTDTQYF
TRBV15,TRBJ2-1,NA,few,TGTGCCACCAGCAGAGATGGGGCTAGAAACAATGAGCAGTTCTTC,CATSRDGARNNEQFF
TRBV6-2/TRBV6-3,TRBJ2-1,NA,few,TGTGCCAGCAGTTATATGAGGGAGGCCTCCTACAATGAGCAGTTCTTC,CASSYMREASYNEQFF
TRBV15,TRBJ1-2,TRBD1,few,TGTGCCACCAGCAGAGAACAGGGGTATGGCTACACCTTC,CATSREQGYGYTF
TRBV4-3,TRBJ2-7,NA,few,TGCGCCAGCAGCCATCAAAACCAGGCGGCTCACGAGCAGTACTTC,CASSHQNQAAHEQYF
TRBV9,TRBJ2-3,TRBD2,few,TGTGCCAGCAGCCTTGGGGATAGCGGGACCGTATCTACGCAGTATTTT,CASSLGDSGTVSTQYF
TRBV20-1,TRBJ2-3,NA,many,TGCAGTGCGGGGGAGAGTCGGGGCACAGATACGCAGTATTTT,CSAGESRGTDTQYF
TRBV6-5,TRBJ2-5,TRBD2,few,TGTGCCAGCAAACTAGCGACGACCCAGTACTTC,CASKLATTQYF
TRBV4-2,TRBJ2-3,NA,many,TGTGCCAGCAGCCAAGATGAGCCAGATACGCAGTATTTT,CASSQDEPDTQYF
TRBV27,TRBJ2-2,NA,NA,TGTGCCAGCAGGATCGGGGGCACCGGGGAGCTGTTTTTT,CASRIGGTGELFF
TRBV9,TRBJ2-1,TRBD2,many,TGTGCCAGCAGCGTAGGGACTAGCGGGATGGCTGAGCAGTTCTTC,CASSVGTSGMAEQFF
TRBV6-5,TRBJ2-4,NA,few,TGTGCCAGCAGTTACGGCCTCGGAACGGAAAACATTCAGTACTTC,CASSYGLGTENIQYF
TRBV12-3/TRBV12-4,TRBJ2-2,NA,few,TGTGCCAGCACTCCCCAGGCCGCCGGGGAGCTGTTTTTT,CASTPQAAGELFF
TRBV28,TRBJ2-6,NA,many,TGTGCCAGCAGTTGGGGCTCTGGGGCCAACGTCCTGACTTTC,CASSWGSGANVLTF
TRBV7-2,TRBJ2-2,NA,NA,TGTGCCAGCAGCTTGTCCAGGGGCGGAACCGGGGAGCTGTTTTTT,CASSLSRGGTGELFF
TRBV6-5,TRBJ2-7,NA,many,TGTGCCAGCAGTTACGGTCAGTTCGGATTCTACGAGCAGTACTTC,CASSYGQFGFYEQYF
TRBV20-1,TRBJ2-7,TRBD1,NA,TGCTGTGCAGTCCCGGGACAGGGGGTACCAGGGAGCTACGAGCAGTACTTC,CCAVPGQGVPGSYEQYF
TRBV5-1,TRBJ1-2,NA,NA,TGCGCCAGCAGCTCCGGGACATCGGTTAACTATGGCTACACCTTC,CASSSGTSVNYGYTF
TRBV6-1,TRBJ2-7,NA,many,TGTGCCAGCAGTCCGACCAGGGATCGCTACGAGCAGTACTTC,CASSPTRDRYEQYF
TRBV7-6,TRBJ2-2,TRBD2,NA,TGTGCCAGCAGCTTTCCCCTCCCGGGACTAGCGGGAGGCCTCCGGAACACCGGGGAGCTGTTTTTT,CASSFPLPGLAGGLRNTGELFF
TRBV24-1,TRBJ2-5,TRBD2,few,TGTGCCACCAGTGATTTGAGACTAGCGGGAGCCCAAGAGACCCAGTACTTC,CATSDLRLAGAQETQYF
TRBV6-2/TRBV6-3,TRBJ2-5,TRBD1,many,TGTGCCAGCAGTTACTGGGGGACAGGGTCCGGGGAGACCCAGTACTTC,CASSYWGTGSGETQYF
TRBV20-1,TRBJ1-5,TRBD1,NA,TGCAGTGCTAGAGATCCCAGGACAGGGGAGCGCAATCAGCCCCAGCATTTT,CSARDPRTGERNQPQHF
TRBV11-1,TRBJ2-1,TRBD2,NA,TGTGCCAGCAGCGTCGGGACTAGCGGGGGAAGGGGCCCCTACAATGAGCAGTTCTTC,CASSVGTSGGRGPYNEQFF
TRBV7-4,TRBJ2-7,TRBD1,NA,TGTGCCAGCAGCTTGACAGGGGACTCCTACGAGCAGTACTTC,CASSLTGDSYEQYF
TRBV28,TRBJ2-3,TRBD2,few,TGTGCCAGCAGTTCTGCGACTAGCGTCCTGTTAGATACGCAGTATTTT,CASSSATSVLLDTQYF
TRBV11-2,TRBJ2-6,NA,few,TGTGCCAGCAGCTTAGGATTCTCTGGGGCCAACGTCCTGACTTTC,CASSLGFSGANVLTF
TRBV12-5,TRBJ2-1,TRBD2,many,TGTGCTAGTGCCTCCAGCGGGAGCGGCGATGAGCAGTTCTTC,CASASSGSGDEQFF
TRBV4-2,TRBJ2-7,TRBD1,many,TGTGCCAGCAGTCTGGCCCCTTACCGGACAGGATACGAGCAGTACTTC,CASSLAPYRTGYEQYF
TRBV6-5,TRBJ2-3,TRBD2,many,TGTGCCAGCAGAGGGGCGGGAGGGATGACAGATACGCAGTATTTT,CASRGAGGMTDTQYF
TRBV30,TRBJ1-1,NA,few,TGTGCCTGGAGTGTAGGCAGAAGGAACACTGAAGCTTTCTTT,CAWSVGRRNTEAFF
TRBV29-1,TRBJ1-1,NA,few,TGCAGCGCCAAAGGGGGAGCAACCTTGGTGACTGAAGCTTTCTTT,CSAKGGATLVTEAFF
TRBV7-3,TRBJ2-1,NA,NA,TGTGCCAGCAGCCCTAATCACGTCGGGAACAATGAGCAGTTCTTC,CASSPNHVGNNEQFF
TRBV20-1,TRBJ2-5,NA,NA,TGCAGTGCTAGAAAGCAGGGGGAGACCCAGTACTTC,CSARKQGETQYF
TRBV7-9,TRBJ2-1,NA,many,TGTGCCAGCAGCTTAGGGGTGGACAATGAGCAGTTCTTC,CASSLGVDNEQFF
TRBV15,TRBJ2-7,TRBD1,few,TGTGCCACCAGCAGGGCAATCGGGACAGGGTATGGGGAGCAGTACTTC,CATSRAIGTGYGEQYF
TRBV5-1,TRBJ1-2,TRBD1,few,TGCGCCAGCAGCTTGGTGACAGGGTATGGCTACACCTTC,CASSLVTGYGYTF
TRBV20-1,TRBJ1-3,NA,once,TGCAGTGCGCGGGGCGCTGGAAACACCATATATTTT,CSARGAGNTIYF
TRBV29-1,TRBJ2-7,NA,few,TGCAGCGTTGGATTGATTGGGACTTTCTACGAGCAGTACTTC,CSVGLIGTFYEQYF
TRBV15,TRBJ2-4,TRBD2,NA,TGTGCCACCAGCAGAGATGGAGCGGGAGGGAACATTCAGTACTTC,CATSRDGAGGNIQYF
TRBV12-3/TRBV12-4,TRBJ1-4,TRBD1,few,TGTGCCAGCAGTCAGGACAGGGCGGCTGAAAAACTGTTTTTT,CASSQDRAAEKLFF
TRBV29-1,TRBJ2-2,NA,NA,TGCAGCGTGTTAACTAGACGGCAGAACACCGGGGAGCTGTTTTTT,CSVLTRRQNTGELFF
TRBV28,TRBJ2-7,TRBD2,few,TGTGCCAGCAGTTTACAGGCGGGAGTGGGGTACGAGCAGTACTTC,CASSLQAGVGYEQYF
TRBV7-2,TRBJ2-7,TRBD2,few,TGTGCCAGCAGCTTAGAGGGCGGGAGGGCCCGGGGGGAGCAGTACTTC,CASSLEGGRARGEQYF